Below, 14 T cell receptor beta chains from the same sample are listed, as sequenced in a study of blood T cell repertoires in COVID-19. This table comes from immunoSEQ multiplex PCR, and its TCRdb copy is limited to in-frame clones, with some not included. This sample has under 200,000 clones, with around 80% found just once. The specimen was PBMCs or T cells enriched from blood (not recorded which). These receptors were collected from an older woman who had recovered from COVID-19.

The chain uses TRBV4-1 and TRBJ1-2; the D gene is possibly TRBD1 (6 bases). The CDR3 has 14 amino acids. The germline CDR1 and CDR2 sequences are MGHRA and YSYEKL. V lost 3 bases to trimming and J lost 3 bases, with 11 bases between them. CDR3 in amino acids: CASSQGARDYGYTF. The CDR3 DNA is TGCGCCAGCAGCCAGGGGGCGCGGGACTATGGCTACACCTTC.

The gene calls are TRBV9 and TRBJ2-7; TRBD1 aligns across 7 bases. Germline CDR1 reads SGDLS; CDR2 reads YYNGEE. The J segment lost 5 bases and the V segment lost 0 bases, leaving 11 bases of the junction unmatched. The CDR3 has 16 residues. This CDR3 reads CASSVGSNRGSNEQYF. For the CDR3, the DNA is TGTGCCAGCAGCGTAGGAAGTAACAGGGGAAGCAACGAGCAGTACTTC.

This chain connects TRBV25-1 to TRBJ1-6; D uncertain. The germline V gene encodes CDR1 MGHDK and CDR2 SYGVNS. V was clipped by 4 bases and J by 0 bases, with 4 bases between them. This CDR3 comprises 14 residues. The DNA of the CDR3 is TGTGCCAGCAGTGGGAGCTCCTATAATTCACCCCTCCACTTT. As protein: CASSGSSYNSPLHF.

V and J are TRBV6-5 and TRBJ1-2, with 7 bases fitting TRBD1. With V trimmed by 6 bases and J by 5 bases, 12 bases remained unmatched. This CDR3 contains 15 residues. In germline, CDR1 is MNHEY, CDR2 SVGAGI. The CDR3 here is CASSLSSGQLYGYTF. The CDR3 coding sequence is TGTGCCAGCAGCCTAAGCTCGGGACAGCTATATGGCTACACCTTC.

Of note for this clone: Other DNA variants within this sample encode the same CDR3. The chain joins TRBV9 to TRBJ1-2, with 7 bases matching TRBD1. The germline CDR1 and CDR2 sequences are SGDLS and YYNGEE. This CDR3 is built from 13 residues. Trimming cost V 0 bases and J 8 bases; bases outside gene matches: 4. This chain's CDR3 is CASSVGQGNGYTF. CDR3 bases: TGTGCCAGCAGCGTAGGACAGGGCAACGGCTACACCTTC.

Points on this clone: The junction departs from the called germline gene at one end, perhaps through a read error. The V and J genes are TRBV9 and TRBJ2-7; TRBD2 aligns across 8 bases. The CDR3 contains 14 residues. Per germline, CDR1 SGDLS and CDR2 YYNGEE. CDR3 amino acids: CARSVGGGGHEQYF. The CDR3 nucleotides read TGTGCCCGCAGCGTCGGGGGCGGGGGGCACGAGCAGTACTTC.

CDR3 sequence: CASSLPGSSPLHF. The CDR3 DNA reads as TGTGCCAGCAGCCTCCCGGGGAGTTCACCCCTCCACTTT. The V call is TRBV3-1 (or the pseudogene TRBV3-2), the J call TRBJ1-6; D is undetermined. From germline, CDR1 is LGHDT and CDR2 YNNKEL (reference sequence). Trimming shortened V by 4 bases and J by 9 bases, and 10 bases separated the two germline ends. The CDR3 spans 13 residues.

The V call is TRBV6-5, the J call TRBJ2-1; D is possibly TRBD2 (7 bases). Germline V gene lookup returns CDR1 MNHEY and CDR2 SVGAGI. Trimming removed 2 bases at V and 9 bases at J, with 11 bases between. The CDR3 extends over 13 amino acids. The CDR3 loop reads CASSYGGAGEQFF. The CDR3 DNA sequence: TGTGCCAGCAGTTACGGGGGGGCCGGTGAGCAGTTCTTC.

The CDR3 loop reads CASSLGWNRGAVGDTQYF. Here the CDR3 DNA reads TGTGCCAGCAGCTTAGGGTGGAATCGGGGGGCGGTGGGAGATACGCAGTATTTT. The chain links TRBV7-8 to TRBJ2-3, with D perhaps matching TRBD2 (7 bases). CDR3 length equals 18 residues. Germline V gene data show CDR1 as SGHVS and CDR2 as FQNEAQ. Trimming removed 1 base from V and 5 bases from J, with 22 bases in between.

This clone has more than one count but fewer than ten. The V call is TRBV18, the J call TRBJ2-7; TRBD1 agrees at 7 bases. This CDR3 region has 13 residues. Germline V gene data show CDR1 as KGHSH and CDR2 as LQKENI. J lost 5 bases, V lost 2 bases, and 3 bases had no gene match. The CDR3 sequence: CASSPKGANEQYF. The CDR3 nucleotides are TGTGCCAGCTCACCAAAGGGGGCCAACGAGCAGTACTTC.

This clone has at least ten counts. The chain is built from TRBV11-2 and TRBJ2-5; 8 nucleotides align to TRBD2. The CDR3 runs 11 residues. Trimming at V came to 11 bases and at J to 5 bases, leaving 4 bases not matched to a gene. The germline V gene encodes CDR1 SGHAT and CDR2 FQNNGV. Written as DNA, the CDR3 is TGTGCCCGGGGGGGCCGGGAGACCCAGTACTTC. Translated, it gives CARGGRETQYF.

This chain links TRBV13 with TRBJ1-2; D is unclear. The CDR3 is made up of 15 amino acids. The V end lost 5 bases, the J end lost 4 bases, and 17 bases lay between the germline ends. Germline V lookup: CDR1 PRHDT, CDR2 FYEKMQ (reference sequence). CDR3 protein: CASSTRGGLPYGYTF. The CDR3 DNA follows: TGTGCCAGCAGCACCCGGGGAGGGTTGCCCTATGGCTACACCTTC.

CDR3 protein: CASSPDSNSNQPQHF. CDR3 DNA sequence: TGCGCCAGCAGCCCCGACAGCAATAGCAATCAGCCCCAGCATTTT. The chain has TRBV5-1 and TRBJ1-5, with D possibly being TRBD1 (5 bases). Germline loops: CDR1 SGHRS, CDR2 YFSETQ. The CDR3 loop spans 15 amino acids. V lost 4 bases, J lost 0 bases, and 11 bases lay in between.

V and J are TRBV27 and TRBJ2-1, with 10 bases identical to TRBD2. The CDR3 consists of 19 residues. The J segment lost 0 bases and the V segment lost 0 bases, leaving 8 bases of the junction unmatched. The V gene's germline CDR1 is MNHEY and CDR2 SMNVEV (reference sequence). The CDR3 reads CASSLSVSGGTYSYNEQFF. As DNA, the CDR3 is TGTGCCAGCAGTTTATCGGTTAGCGGGGGGACGTACTCCTACAATGAGCAGTTCTTC.